This TCR beta chain was retrieved from a study of regulatory T cells in long-lasting Graves disease. Findings and caveats of the study: The sample size was small, and this may have reduced accuracy.

At least ten counts were recorded for this clonotype. Antigen: not known. The germline CDR1 and CDR2 sequences are MNHEY and SMNVEV (reference sequence). The V gene lost 1 base and the J gene lost 7 bases, with 17 bases spanning the gap. This CDR3 has 15 residues. Time point meaning: newly diagnosed GD, antithyroid drugs for less than 3 months. Generation of the TCR library employed RNA extracted from PBMCs. Construction of the TCR beta libraries employed iRepertoire HTBI primers in conjunction with Arm-PCR of CDR3 regions. TCRdb ran MiXCR on the multiplex PCR reads and lists one entry per CDR3 protein. Of about 400,000 distinct CDR3 sequences in the sample, 15% to 20% are singletons; the top ten hold around 20%. Separately, the same data were catalogued under a study of T cells in Graves' hyperthyroidism and ophthalmopathy. This second study notes: Exclusion of patients followed from uncontrolled infection, other autoimmune disease, pregnancy or lactation.

This specimen was peripheral blood mononuclear cells (PBMCs), taken at new diagnosis, from a patient treated with antithyroid drugs. The chain couples TRBV27 to TRBJ2-7; no clear D gene. The TCR comes from a woman younger than 35 with Graves disease. Here the CDR3 DNA reads TGTGCCAGCAGTTTATTCGGCACCCCGGATGTGGAGCAGTACTTC. This gives the protein CASSLFGTPDVEQYF.